Following are 8 T cell receptor beta chains from one sample sequenced in a study of cytomegalovirus exposure and HLA in healthy donors. This PCR relied on a set of 60 Vbeta primers and 13 Jbeta primers. TCRdb keeps only in-frame clones here, not all; method: immunoSEQ multiplex PCR. The table records about 190,000 clones, around three quarters of them present only once. The sample comprised PBMCs. The receptors come from a woman under 30 in good health and CMV-seronegative.

This rearrangement joins TRBV7-9 to TRBJ1-1; 9 bases align to TRBD1. The CDR3 sequence is 15 residues long. Germline CDR1 and CDR2: SEHNR and FQNEAQ (reference sequence). Trimming took 3 bases from V and 4 from J; bases not matched to a gene: 6. CDR3 residues: CASSFWTGESTEAFF. In nucleotides, the CDR3 is TGTGCCAGCAGCTTTTGGACAGGGGAGAGCACTGAAGCTTTCTTT.

The chain combines TRBV6-6 with TRBJ2-2, with a weak D call TRBD1 (6 bases). Trimming removed 7 bases at V and 4 bases at J, with 19 bases between. The length of the CDR3 is 16 residues. Germline V gene sequence: CDR1 MNHNY, CDR2 SVGAGI (reference sequence). This CDR3 is CASTVTSRGLTGELFF. The CDR3 DNA reads TGTGCCAGCACCGTCACGAGCAGGGGCCTCACCGGGGAGCTGTTTTTT.

The chain combines TRBV5-6 with TRBJ1-5, with D perhaps matching TRBD1 (5 bases). Trimming stripped 2 bases from V and 2 bases from J, with 17 bases between. This CDR3 has 17 amino acids. CDR1 is SGHDT, CDR2 YYEEEE, per germline. Here the CDR3 reads CASSFLTQGGGNQPQHF. CDR3 DNA sequence: TGTGCCAGCAGCTTCTTAACCCAAGGAGGGGGCAATCAGCCCCAGCATTTT.

J is TRBJ2-3 and V is TRBV5-4; TRBD2 agrees at 7 bases. CDR1 is SGHNT and CDR2 is YYREEE in the germline V gene (reference sequence). The CDR3 contains 19 residues. J lost 0 bases, V lost 1 base, and 14 bases had no gene match. CDR3 DNA: TGTGCCAGCAGCTTGAAACCCGGGGGGAATACAGCTAGCACAGATACGCAGTATTTT. Translating gives CASSLKPGGNTASTDTQYF.

The genes are TRBV6-1 and TRBJ1-5; 9 bases match TRBD1. V lost 4 bases to trimming and J lost 2 bases; unmatched junction nucleotides: 3. The CDR3 totals 15 residues. CDR1 MNHNS and CDR2 SASEGT come from the germline V gene. Written as DNA, the CDR3 is TGTGCCAGCAGTGGGACAGGGGACGGCAATCAGCCCCAGCATTTT. It codes for CASSGTGDGNQPQHF.

V is TRBV6-1 and J is TRBJ1-1; 7 bases are shared with TRBD1. The junction had 1 base not matched to a gene; V was cut back by 2 bases and J by 1 base. This CDR3 is built from 14 residues. Germline-derived CDR1 and CDR2 are MNHNS and SASEGT. CDR3 bases: TGTGCCAGCAGTGAATACAGGGGGAACACTGAAGCTTTCTTT. Translation gives CASSEYRGNTEAFF.

As DNA, the CDR3 is TGCGCCAGCAGCTTGGAGGCAGGCTCCTATAATTCACCCCTCCACTTT. This encodes CASSLEAGSYNSPLHF. The V and J genes are TRBV5-1 and TRBJ1-6, with D uncertain. The germline V gene encodes CDR1 SGHRS and CDR2 YFSETQ. The V gene lost 0 bases and the J gene lost 0 bases, with 7 bases spanning the gap. This CDR3 has 16 residues.

The table lists this clone with a few counts. The gene calls are TRBV15 and TRBJ2-1; 9 nucleotides align to TRBD2. CDR3 length: 15 residues. Germline V CDR1 and CDR2: LNHNV, YYDKDF (reference sequence). The ends lost 1 base at V and 5 bases at J; junction bases unmatched: 3. In DNA, the CDR3 is TGTGCCACCAGCAGAGGACTAGCGGCCGACAATGAGCAGTTCTTC. It encodes CATSRGLAADNEQFF.